Following are 8 T cell receptor beta chains from one sample sequenced in a study of shared clonotypes between healthy human individuals. This table comes from immunoSEQ multiplex PCR, and its TCRdb copy is limited to in-frame clones, with some not included. The repertoire holds more than 1 million clones, with around 78% as singletons. The sequenced sample was memory CD4+ T cells from PBMCs. Specified subset: CD45RA-negative fraction. These receptors were collected from a man between 18 and 35 years old in good health. Some clones in this sample may be carry-over from other donors' samples.

This clone was seen a few times. J is TRBJ2-1 and V is TRBV15; 9 bases match TRBD2. V dropped 2 bases and J dropped 4; count of bases not matched to a gene: 6. This CDR3 has 16 amino acids. The germline CDR1 and CDR2 sequences are LNHNV and YYDKDF (reference sequence). The DNA of the CDR3 is TGTGCCACCAGCAGATTGTTGCGGGAGGGATACAATGAGCAGTTCTTC. It specifies CATSRLLREGYNEQFF.

The rearrangement links TRBV10-1 to TRBJ2-5, with TRBD1 identical over 8 bases. V was clipped by 8 bases and J by 1 base; unmatched bases: 6. Germline CDR1 reads WNHNN; CDR2 reads SYGVQD (reference sequence). The CDR3 is 14 amino acids. As DNA, the CDR3 is TGCGCCAGCGGAACAGGGGGAACCCAAGAGACCCAGTACTTC. Protein product: CASGTGGTQETQYF.

The chain links TRBV7-2 to TRBJ1-4; 7 bases fit TRBD1. With 5 bases clipped from V and 8 bases from J, the junction kept 8 bases outside the gene matches. Germline V gene data show CDR1 as SGHTA and CDR2 as FQGNSA. The CDR3 spans 14 residues. The CDR3 DNA reads TGTGCCAGCAGCGGGACAGTGGTTGGGGAAAAACTGTTTTTT. It translates to CASSGTVVGEKLFF.

V is TRBV9 and J is TRBJ2-7, with 10 bases fitting TRBD2. Germline CDR1 and CDR2: SGDLS and YYNGEE. This CDR3 region has 15 residues. V shed 4 bases and J 3 bases; nucleotides not matched to a gene: 7. CDR3 protein: CASSPMSSGSYEQYF. CDR3 coding DNA: TGTGCCAGCAGCCCGATGTCTAGCGGGAGCTACGAGCAGTACTTC.

This clone was seen only once. The V call is TRBV16, the J call TRBJ1-5; maybe TRBD1 (6 bases). CDR1 and CDR2 from the germline V gene are KGHSY and FQNENV. V lost 4 bases to trimming and J lost 6 bases, with 13 bases between them. The CDR3 is 14 amino acids. As DNA, the CDR3 is TGTGCCAGCAGCCCCCCGGGACAAGGTCAGCCCCAGCATTTT. This codes for CASSPPGQGQPQHF.

J is TRBJ1-2 and V is TRBV4-1; 7 positions match TRBD1. Germline loops: CDR1 MGHRA, CDR2 YSYEKL. The CDR3 covers 17 residues. The V segment lost 0 bases and the J segment 4 bases; nucleotides outside the gene matches: 11. CDR3 loop: CASSQDSTGRGVYGYTF. The CDR3 DNA reads as TGCGCCAGCAGCCAAGATAGTACCGGCAGGGGGGTCTATGGCTACACCTTC.

The J gene is TRBJ2-1, the V gene TRBV19; unclear D gene. CDR1 and CDR2 from the germline V gene are LNHDA and SQIVND (reference sequence). The CDR3 covers 17 residues. The V end lost 6 bases, the J end lost 5 bases, and 23 bases lay between the germline ends. The CDR3 bases are TGTGCCAGTAGACCCTCACTCCGTAGAGGTGGTGACAATGAGCAGTTCTTC. Translation: CASRPSLRRGGDNEQFF.

The J gene is TRBJ2-7, the V gene TRBV18; D is possibly TRBD1 or TRBD2 (5 bases each). V lost 3 bases and J 5 bases, leaving 17 bases between the germline ends. Germline V CDR1 and CDR2: KGHSH, LQKENI. This CDR3 comprises 15 residues. The CDR3 DNA reads as TGTGCCAGCTCACCGATAGAAATCGGGGCCAACGAGCAGTACTTC. Protein sequence: CASSPIEIGANEQYF.